This T cell receptor beta chain was profiled in a study of T cells in Graves' hyperthyroidism and ophthalmopathy. Study background: Sampling of peripheral blood happened at initial diagnosis, prior to any treatment. Study-level results: Ophthalmopathy was predicted by the model a median of approximately 6 months ahead of onset. Ophthalmopathy and stable hyperthyroidism were separated by a 13 V-J model.

This clonotype was seen at least ten times. What it binds is not known. The CDR3 is made up of 13 amino acids. V lost 7 bases, J lost 0 bases, and 9 bases lay in between. The germline V gene encodes CDR1 MDHEN and CDR2 SYDVKM. It was RNA transcripts that yielded the amplified TCR beta CDR3 regions. In the first-round RT-PCR of the TCR CDR3, the HTBI primer set was used. TCRdb processed the multiplex PCR reads anew with MiXCR; each CDR3 protein has one entry. The sample has under 300,000 distinct CDR3 sequences; roughly 22% are singletons. The sequenced material came from blood. The chain links TRBV28 to TRBJ1-2; D is uncertain. The TCR comes from a man aged 25-45 years with Graves' ophthalmopathy. The CDR3 coding sequence is TGTGCCAGCACCGTAAGGGCTAACTATGGCTACACCTTC. It codes for CASTVRANYGYTF.